A selection of T cell receptor beta chains follows, all from one sample in a study of CD8+CD57+ T cells in acquired aplastic anemia. TCRdb re-analysed the reads in MiXCR, keeping a single row per CDR3 protein. The sample includes 250,000 to 350,000 distinct CDR3 sequences, 50% to 70% seen only once; the top ten take roughly 8%. The sequenced sample consisted of sorted CD4+, CD8+, or CD8+CD57+ T cells (not recorded which) from PBMCs. The receptors originated from a human donor with severe aplastic anemia or a healthy control (not recorded which). Both conserved end residues are part of each CDR3. The D gene is left open where the match is weak. Clone size is shown for a subset of rows, as once, few, many or a class of expanded clone.

DNA	CDR3	D	size	V	J
TGCAGTGCTACTACAGGGTTCGACGATCAGCCCCAGCATTTT	CSATTGFDDQPQHF	.	.	TRBV20-1	TRBJ1-5
TGTGCCAGCAGCTTGGAGCCATTCCCGCAAGAGACCCAGTACTTC	CASSLEPFPQETQYF	.	.	TRBV7-3	TRBJ2-5
TGTGCCAGCAGCTTAGTTTCAGGGGGCGGCGAAAAACTGTTTTTT	CASSLVSGGGEKLFF	TRBD1	.	TRBV7-9	TRBJ1-4
TGTGCCTGGACAGATTACCAAGAGACCCAGTACTTC	CAWTDYQETQYF	.	many	TRBV30	TRBJ2-5
TGTGCCTGGAAGAACACGCATAACACTGAAGCTTTCTTT	CAWKNTHNTEAFF	.	many	TRBV30	TRBJ1-1
TGTGCCAGCTCACCAGACCTGAATGAAAAACTGTTTTTT	CASSPDLNEKLFF	.	.	TRBV18	TRBJ1-4
TGTGCCAGCAGTCCCAACGCGATAGGGTTTAATGAAAAACTGTTTTTT	CASSPNAIGFNEKLFF	.	many	TRBV12-3/TRBV12-4	TRBJ1-4
TGTGCCAGCAGCCAATCAGGGCAGGAGAATCACTATGGCTACACCTTC	CASSQSGQENHYGYTF	.	.	TRBV14	TRBJ1-2
TGTGCCAGCAGCGTAGTCCCAGACAGGGATCGTTCACCCCTCCACTTT	CASSVVPDRDRSPLHF	TRBD1	.	TRBV9	TRBJ1-6
TGTGCCAGCAGCTTCCGGGACTCCCGTGCCACAGATACGCAGTATTTT	CASSFRDSRATDTQYF	.	.	TRBV7-9	TRBJ2-3
TGTGCCAGCAGCCCTCAACTCGAGCAGTACTTC	CASSPQLEQYF	.	.	TRBV7-9	TRBJ2-7
TGCAGTTACAGAGCGGGGGTCTTGGAGCAGTACTTC	CSYRAGVLEQYF	TRBD2	.	TRBV20-1	TRBJ2-7
TGTGCCAGCAGCTTGGGGGCTCTCCCGGCGGGTGAAAAACTGTTTTTT	CASSLGALPAGEKLFF	.	.	TRBV5-1	TRBJ1-4
TGTGCCAGCAGCTTAAATGAAGGCGGGGGGGCGTCCACAGATACGCAGTATTTT	CASSLNEGGGASTDTQYF	TRBD2	once	TRBV7-3	TRBJ2-3
TGTGCCAGCAGTGGTCCGAGGGGCTACGAGCAGCACTTC	CASSGPRGYEQHF	.	.	TRBV2	TRBJ2-7
TGCAGTGCTAGCGTCGGCCAGTACCAAGAGACCCAGTACTTC	CSASVGQYQETQYF	.	few	TRBV20-1	TRBJ2-5
TGTGCCACCAGTCCGGACCCCTCCAGCGGGGGGGCTGAAGATACGCAGTATTTT	CATSPDPSSGGAEDTQYF	TRBD2	.	TRBV24-1	TRBJ2-3
TGTGCCAGCAGCGCCCTGGGGCCCCAGCATTTT	CASSALGPQHF	.	.	TRBV11-3	TRBJ1-5
TGCAGTGCTAGTGCTAGCGGGAGCAATGAGCAGTTCTTC	CSASASGSNEQFF	TRBD2	.	TRBV20-1	TRBJ2-1
TGTGCCAGTACCAGGGACCGCTCTGGGGCCAACGTCCTGACTTTC	CASTRDRSGANVLTF	.	.	TRBV19	TRBJ2-6
TGTGCCAGCAGCTCCCTAGCGGGGGGTGGCGAGCAGTACTTC	CASSSLAGGGEQYF	TRBD2	.	TRBV11-2	TRBJ2-7
TGTGCCATCAGTGGGTCGATGGACACTGAAGCTTTCTTT	CAISGSMDTEAFF	.	.	TRBV10-3	TRBJ1-1
TGCAGTGCTAGAGACCGAAGAGGGACTAGCGGGGGGCACCGCACAGATACGCAGTATTTT	CSARDRRGTSGGHRTDTQYF	TRBD2	once	TRBV20-1	TRBJ2-3
TGTGCCACCAGTGCCGGGTCCTACAATGAGCAGTTCTTC	CATSAGSYNEQFF	.	few	TRBV24-1	TRBJ2-1
TGTGCCATCACCGGGTCACCGGGACTAGGAAAAGAGACCCAGTACTTC	CAITGSPGLGKETQYF	TRBD2	.	TRBV10-3	TRBJ2-5
TGTGCCAGTAGTAATTTTTCCGGGGGCTCACCCCTCCACTTT	CASSNFSGGSPLHF	.	.	TRBV19	TRBJ1-6
TGTGCCACCAGCAGAGGAACAGTGCTATCAGGGGAGCTGTTTTTT	CATSRGTVLSGELFF	.	.	TRBV15	TRBJ2-2
TGTGCCAGCAGCCTCCGGACTGGCGGGGAGCTGTTTTTT	CASSLRTGGELFF	.	.	TRBV9	TRBJ2-2
TGTGCCAGCAACACGGTGGTCACTGCAGCCTACGAGCAGTACTTC	CASNTVVTAAYEQYF	.	many	TRBV2	TRBJ2-7
TGTGCCAGCAGCTTAGCGAAGGCAGGTTGGGGCAATCAGCCCCAGCATTTT	CASSLAKAGWGNQPQHF	.	.	TRBV7-8	TRBJ1-5
TGTGCCAGTAGTGATCCGGGGACAGGGAGGATTGGCTACACCTTC	CASSDPGTGRIGYTF	TRBD1	.	TRBV19	TRBJ1-2
TGTGCCAGCAGCGAGAGGGGGGACCAAGAGACCCAGTACTTC	CASSERGDQETQYF	.	.	TRBV6-5	TRBJ2-5
TGTGCCAGCAGTTGGGGAAGCACAGATACGCAGTATTTT	CASSWGSTDTQYF	.	.	TRBV12-3/TRBV12-4	TRBJ2-3